The 2 T cell receptor beta chains presented below share a single source sample, sequenced in a study of blood T cell repertoires in COVID-19 (TCRdb year 2020). Preparation of the library involved the immunoSEQ multiplex PCR assay. As stored in TCRdb, this immuneACCESS dataset retains in-frame rearrangements with V and J assigned. A fraction of the clones does not appear; measured against another copy, unresolved V genes explain less than half of the discrepancy, and the remainder lacks a known reason. The sample data list approximately 120,000 clones, and approximately 83% of these were observed just once. Less than 8.5% of the sample rests with the top ten. The sample consisted of peripheral blood. Receptors were obtained from an elderly man with active or convalescent COVID-19.

CDR3 DNA: TGCGCCAGCAGTGAGGTAAGCGACTACCAAGAGACCCAGTACTTC. Amino acids: CASSEVSDYQETQYF. This chain joins TRBV10-1 and TRBJ2-5; D is unclear. The CDR3 sequence is 15 residues long. The germline V gene encodes CDR1 WNHNN and CDR2 SYGVQD (reference sequence). Trimming shortened V by 2 bases and J by 0 bases, and 10 bases separated the two germline ends.

The rearrangement joins TRBV19 to TRBJ2-1; perhaps TRBD2 as D (5 bases). CDR1 LNHDA and CDR2 SQIVND come from the germline V gene (reference sequence). The CDR3 length is 17 residues. The germline V and J ends were trimmed by 2 bases and 0 bases, with 14 bases remaining between them. The CDR3 bases are TGTGCCAGTAGTATACTTTACGGACTCAGCTCCTACAATGAGCAGTTCTTC. This encodes CASSILYGLSSYNEQFF.